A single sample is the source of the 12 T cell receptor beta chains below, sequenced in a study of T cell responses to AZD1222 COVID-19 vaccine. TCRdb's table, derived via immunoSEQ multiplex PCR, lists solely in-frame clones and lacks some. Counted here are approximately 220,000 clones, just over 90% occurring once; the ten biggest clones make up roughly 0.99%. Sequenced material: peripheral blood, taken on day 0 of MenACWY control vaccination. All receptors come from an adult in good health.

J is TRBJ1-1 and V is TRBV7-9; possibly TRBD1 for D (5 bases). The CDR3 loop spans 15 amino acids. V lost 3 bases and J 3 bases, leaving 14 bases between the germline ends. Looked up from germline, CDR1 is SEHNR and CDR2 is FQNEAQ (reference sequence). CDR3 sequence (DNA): TGTGCCAGCAGCTTTTACAGGCCGGTCGACACTGAAGCTTTCTTT. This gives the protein CASSFYRPVDTEAFF.

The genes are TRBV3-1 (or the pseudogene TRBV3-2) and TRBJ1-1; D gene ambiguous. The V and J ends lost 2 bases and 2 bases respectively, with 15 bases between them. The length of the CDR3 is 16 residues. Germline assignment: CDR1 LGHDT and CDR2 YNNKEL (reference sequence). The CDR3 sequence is CASSQQPPGRNTEAFF. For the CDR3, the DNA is TGTGCCAGCAGCCAACAACCCCCGGGCCGTAACACTGAAGCTTTCTTT.

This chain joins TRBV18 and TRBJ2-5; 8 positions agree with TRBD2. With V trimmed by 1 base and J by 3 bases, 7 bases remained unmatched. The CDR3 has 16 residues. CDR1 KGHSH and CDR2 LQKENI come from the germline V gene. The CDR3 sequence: CASSPRLAGTEETQYF. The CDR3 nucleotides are TGTGCCAGCTCACCACGCCTAGCGGGTACGGAAGAGACCCAGTACTTC.

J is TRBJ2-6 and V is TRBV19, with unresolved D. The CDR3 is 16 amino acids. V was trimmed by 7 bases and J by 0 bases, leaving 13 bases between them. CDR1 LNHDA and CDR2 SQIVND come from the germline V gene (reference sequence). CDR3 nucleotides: TGTGCCAGTACCCTAGGGCGGAACTCTGGGGCCAACGTCCTGACTTTC. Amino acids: CASTLGRNSGANVLTF.

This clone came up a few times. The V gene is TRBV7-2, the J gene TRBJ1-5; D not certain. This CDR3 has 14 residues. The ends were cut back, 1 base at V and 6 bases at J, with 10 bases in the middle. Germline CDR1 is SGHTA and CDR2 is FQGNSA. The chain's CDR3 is CASSLESFAQPQHF. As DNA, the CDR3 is TGTGCCAGCAGCTTAGAGTCCTTCGCTCAGCCCCAGCATTTT.

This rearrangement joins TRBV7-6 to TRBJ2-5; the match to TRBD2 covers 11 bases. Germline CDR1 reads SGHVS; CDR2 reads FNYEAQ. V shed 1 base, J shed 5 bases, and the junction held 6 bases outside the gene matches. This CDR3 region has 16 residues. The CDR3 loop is CASSLVTSGGRETQYF. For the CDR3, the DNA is TGTGCCAGCAGCTTAGTTACTAGCGGGGGTCGCGAGACCCAGTACTTC.

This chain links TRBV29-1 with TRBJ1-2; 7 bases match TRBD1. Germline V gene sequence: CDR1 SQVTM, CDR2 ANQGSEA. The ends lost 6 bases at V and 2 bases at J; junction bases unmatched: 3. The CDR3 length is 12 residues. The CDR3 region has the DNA TGCAGCGTCATGGACAGGAACTATGGCTACACCTTC. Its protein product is CSVMDRNYGYTF.

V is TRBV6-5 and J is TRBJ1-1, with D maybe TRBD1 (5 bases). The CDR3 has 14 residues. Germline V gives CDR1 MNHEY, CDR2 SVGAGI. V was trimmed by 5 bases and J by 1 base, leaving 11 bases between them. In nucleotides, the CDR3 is TGTGCCAGCAGTCTACCGACAGCGAACACTGAAGCTTTCTTT. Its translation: CASSLPTANTEAFF.

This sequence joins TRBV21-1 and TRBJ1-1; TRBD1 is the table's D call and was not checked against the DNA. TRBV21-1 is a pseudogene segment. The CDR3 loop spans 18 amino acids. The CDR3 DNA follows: TGTGCCAGCAGCAAAGTACCGGGACAGTTCATACTGAACACTGAAGCTTTCTTT. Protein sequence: CASSKVPGQFILNTEAFF.

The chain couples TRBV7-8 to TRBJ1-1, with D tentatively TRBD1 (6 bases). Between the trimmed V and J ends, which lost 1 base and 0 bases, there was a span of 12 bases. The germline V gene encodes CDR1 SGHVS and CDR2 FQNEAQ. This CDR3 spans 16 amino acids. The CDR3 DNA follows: TGTGCCAGCAGCTTAGAGGGAGGGGGGATGAACACTGAAGCTTTCTTT. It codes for CASSLEGGGMNTEAFF.

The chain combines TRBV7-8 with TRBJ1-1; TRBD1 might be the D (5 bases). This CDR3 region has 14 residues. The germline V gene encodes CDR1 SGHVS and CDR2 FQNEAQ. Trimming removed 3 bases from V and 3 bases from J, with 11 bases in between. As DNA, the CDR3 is TGTGCCAGCAGCTTGATCAGGGAAGACACTGAAGCTTTCTTT. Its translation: CASSLIREDTEAFF.

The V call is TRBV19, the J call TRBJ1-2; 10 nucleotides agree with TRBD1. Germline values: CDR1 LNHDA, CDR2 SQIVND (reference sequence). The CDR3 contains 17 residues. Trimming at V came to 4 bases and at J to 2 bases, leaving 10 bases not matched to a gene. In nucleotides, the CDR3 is TGTGCCAGTAGTACTGGGACAGGGGCCTCTATAAACTATGGCTACACCTTC. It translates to CASSTGTGASINYGYTF.